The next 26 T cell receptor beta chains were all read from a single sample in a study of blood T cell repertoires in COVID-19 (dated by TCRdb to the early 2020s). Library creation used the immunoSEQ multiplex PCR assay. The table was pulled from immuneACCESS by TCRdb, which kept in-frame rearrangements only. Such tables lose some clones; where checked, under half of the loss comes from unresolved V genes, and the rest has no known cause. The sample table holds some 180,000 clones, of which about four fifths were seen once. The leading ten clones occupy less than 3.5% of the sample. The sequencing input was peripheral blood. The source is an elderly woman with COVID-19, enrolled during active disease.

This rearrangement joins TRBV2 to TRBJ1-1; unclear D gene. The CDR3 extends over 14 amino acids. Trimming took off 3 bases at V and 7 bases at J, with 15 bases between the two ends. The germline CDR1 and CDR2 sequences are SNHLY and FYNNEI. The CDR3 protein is CASSDAGRKLEAFF. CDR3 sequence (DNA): TGTGCCAGCAGTGACGCAGGTAGAAAACTTGAAGCTTTCTTT.

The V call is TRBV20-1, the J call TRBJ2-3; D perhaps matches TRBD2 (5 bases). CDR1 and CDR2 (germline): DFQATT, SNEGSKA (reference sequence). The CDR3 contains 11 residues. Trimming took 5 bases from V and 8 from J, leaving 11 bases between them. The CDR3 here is CSAPLVGTQYF. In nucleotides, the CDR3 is TGCAGTGCTCCACTAGTGGGTACGCAGTATTTT.

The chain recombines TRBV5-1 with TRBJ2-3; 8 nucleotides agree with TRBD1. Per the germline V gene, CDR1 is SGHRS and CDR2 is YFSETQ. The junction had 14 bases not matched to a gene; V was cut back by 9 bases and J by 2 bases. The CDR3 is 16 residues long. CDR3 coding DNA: TGCGCCAACCCGACAGGGGATGGGGGAAACACAGATACGCAGTATTTT. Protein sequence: CANPTGDGGNTDTQYF.

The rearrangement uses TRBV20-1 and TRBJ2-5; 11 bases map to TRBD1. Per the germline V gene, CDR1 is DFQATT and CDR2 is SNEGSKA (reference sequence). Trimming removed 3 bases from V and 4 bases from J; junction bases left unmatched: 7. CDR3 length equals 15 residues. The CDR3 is CSASDGQGARETQYF. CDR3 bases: TGCAGTGCTAGTGACGGACAGGGGGCACGAGAGACCCAGTACTTC.

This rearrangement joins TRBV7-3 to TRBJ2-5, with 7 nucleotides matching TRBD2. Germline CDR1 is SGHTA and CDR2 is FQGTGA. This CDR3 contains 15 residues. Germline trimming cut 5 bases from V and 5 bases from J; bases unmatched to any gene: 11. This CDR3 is CASSPGAGRRETQYF. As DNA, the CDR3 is TGTGCCAGCAGCCCGGGAGCGGGGCGCCGGGAGACCCAGTACTTC.

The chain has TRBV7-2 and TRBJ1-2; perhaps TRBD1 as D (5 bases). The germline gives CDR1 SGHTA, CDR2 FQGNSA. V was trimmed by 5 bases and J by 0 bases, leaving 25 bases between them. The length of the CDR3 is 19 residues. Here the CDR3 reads CASSRIQRGPSLANYGYTF. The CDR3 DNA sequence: TGTGCCAGCAGCCGCATCCAGCGGGGCCCCTCCTTAGCTAACTATGGCTACACCTTC.

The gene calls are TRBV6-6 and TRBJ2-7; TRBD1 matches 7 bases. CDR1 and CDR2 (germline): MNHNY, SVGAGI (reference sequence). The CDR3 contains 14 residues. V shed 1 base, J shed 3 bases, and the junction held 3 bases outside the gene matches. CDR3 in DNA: TGTGCCAGCAGTTACTATCGGACAGGCTACGAGCAGTACTTC. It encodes CASSYYRTGYEQYF.

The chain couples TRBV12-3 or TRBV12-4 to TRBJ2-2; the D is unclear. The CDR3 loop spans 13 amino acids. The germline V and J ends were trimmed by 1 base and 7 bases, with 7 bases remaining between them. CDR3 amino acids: CASSLVLLGELFF. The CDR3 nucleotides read TGTGCCAGCAGTTTAGTTCTCCTCGGGGAGCTGTTTTTT.

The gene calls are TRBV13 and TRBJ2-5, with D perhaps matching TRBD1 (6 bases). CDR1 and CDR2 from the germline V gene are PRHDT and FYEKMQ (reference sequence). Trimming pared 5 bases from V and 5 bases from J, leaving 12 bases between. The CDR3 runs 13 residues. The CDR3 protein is CASSLQGEETQYF. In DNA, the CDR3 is TGTGCCAGCAGCCTACAGGGTGAGGAGACCCAGTACTTC. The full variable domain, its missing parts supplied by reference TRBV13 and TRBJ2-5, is AAGVIQSPRHLIKEKRETATLKCYPIPRHDTVYWYQQGPGQDPQFLISFYEKMQSDKGSIPDRFSAQQFSDYHSELNMSSLELGDSALYFCASSLQGEETQYFGPGTRLLVL.

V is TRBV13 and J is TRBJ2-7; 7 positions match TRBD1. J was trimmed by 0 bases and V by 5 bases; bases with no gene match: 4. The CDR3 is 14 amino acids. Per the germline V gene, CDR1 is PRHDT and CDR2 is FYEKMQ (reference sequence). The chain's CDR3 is CASSDGQVSYEQYF. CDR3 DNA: TGTGCCAGCAGCGATGGACAGGTCTCCTACGAGCAGTACTTC.

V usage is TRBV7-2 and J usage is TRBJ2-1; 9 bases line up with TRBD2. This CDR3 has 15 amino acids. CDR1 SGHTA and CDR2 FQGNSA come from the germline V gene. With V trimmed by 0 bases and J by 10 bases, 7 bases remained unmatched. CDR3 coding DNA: TGTGCCAGCAGCTTAGCGATGCTAGCGGGGCAGGAGCAGTTCTTC. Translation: CASSLAMLAGQEQFF.

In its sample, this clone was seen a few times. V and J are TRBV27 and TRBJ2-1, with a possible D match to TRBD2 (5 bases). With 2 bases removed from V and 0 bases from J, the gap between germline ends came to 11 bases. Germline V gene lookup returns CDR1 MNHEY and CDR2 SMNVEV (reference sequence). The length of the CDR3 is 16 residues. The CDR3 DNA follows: TGTGCCAGCAGTTTAGACTACCAGTCCTCCTACAATGAGCAGTTCTTC. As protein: CASSLDYQSSYNEQFF.

The CDR3 bases are TGTGCCAGCTCACTTAACAGGGGGCTTAGGAACACTGAAGCTTTCTTT. Protein: CASSLNRGLRNTEAFF. The J gene is TRBJ1-1, the V gene TRBV18, with TRBD1 identical over 9 bases. Looked up from germline, CDR1 is KGHSH and CDR2 is LQKENI. J gave up 1 base and V 4 bases, and 7 bases lay outside the gene matches. The CDR3 sequence is 16 residues long.

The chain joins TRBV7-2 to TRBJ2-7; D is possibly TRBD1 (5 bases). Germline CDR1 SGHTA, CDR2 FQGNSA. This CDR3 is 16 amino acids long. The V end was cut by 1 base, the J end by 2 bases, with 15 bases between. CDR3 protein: CASSLGLQGLAYEQYF. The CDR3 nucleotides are TGTGCCAGCAGCTTAGGGTTGCAGGGCCTCGCCTACGAGCAGTACTTC.

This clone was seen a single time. The CDR3 region is CASSVLGATEAFF. In DNA form, the CDR3 reads TGTGCCAGCAGCGTCCTAGGGGCCACTGAAGCTTTCTTT. The chain carries TRBV7-9 and TRBJ1-1; D possibly corresponds to TRBD1 (5 bases). The germline gives CDR1 SEHNR, CDR2 FQNEAQ (reference sequence). The CDR3 has 13 residues. V lost 5 bases and J lost 4, with 11 bases in between.

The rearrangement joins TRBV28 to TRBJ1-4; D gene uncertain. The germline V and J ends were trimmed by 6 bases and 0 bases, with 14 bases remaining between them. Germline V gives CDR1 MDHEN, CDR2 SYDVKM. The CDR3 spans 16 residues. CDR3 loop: CASRTTAFPTNEKLFF. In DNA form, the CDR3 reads TGTGCCAGCAGGACTACAGCGTTCCCAACTAATGAAAAACTGTTTTTT.

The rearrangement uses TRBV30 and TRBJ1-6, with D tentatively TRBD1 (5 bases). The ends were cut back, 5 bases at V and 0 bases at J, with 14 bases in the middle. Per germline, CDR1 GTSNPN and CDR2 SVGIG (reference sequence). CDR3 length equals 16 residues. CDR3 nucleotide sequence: TGTGCCTGGGGCCGACAGTTGAGCTCCTATAATTCACCCCTCCACTTT. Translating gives CAWGRQLSSYNSPLHF.

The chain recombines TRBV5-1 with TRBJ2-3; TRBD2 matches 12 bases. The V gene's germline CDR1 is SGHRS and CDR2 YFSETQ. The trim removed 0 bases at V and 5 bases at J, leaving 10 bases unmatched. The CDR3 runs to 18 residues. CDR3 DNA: TGCGCCAGCAGCTTGGAACCGGGACTAGCGGGTGGAGGAGATACGCAGTATTTT. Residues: CASSLEPGLAGGGDTQYF.

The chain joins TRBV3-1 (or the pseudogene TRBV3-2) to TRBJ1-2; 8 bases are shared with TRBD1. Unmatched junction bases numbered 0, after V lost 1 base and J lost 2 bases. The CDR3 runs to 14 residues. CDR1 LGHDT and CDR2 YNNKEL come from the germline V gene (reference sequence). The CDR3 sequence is CASSQGQGNYGYTF. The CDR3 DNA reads TGTGCCAGCAGCCAAGGACAGGGGAACTATGGCTACACCTTC.

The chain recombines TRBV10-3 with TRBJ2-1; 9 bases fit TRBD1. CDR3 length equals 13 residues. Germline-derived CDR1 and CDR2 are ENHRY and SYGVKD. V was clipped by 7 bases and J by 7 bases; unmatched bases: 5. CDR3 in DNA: TGTGCCATCAAACAGGGGGCGCTTAATGAGCAGTTCTTC. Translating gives CAIKQGALNEQFF.

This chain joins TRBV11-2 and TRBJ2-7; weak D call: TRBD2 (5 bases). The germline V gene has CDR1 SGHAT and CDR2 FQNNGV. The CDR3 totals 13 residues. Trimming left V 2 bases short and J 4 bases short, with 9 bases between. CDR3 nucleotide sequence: TGTGCCAGCAGCTTACCCCTAGCTTACGAGCAGTACTTC. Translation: CASSLPLAYEQYF.

The CDR3 nucleotides are TGTGCCAGCAGCTTAGTTCGGGTCGGGGATTCACCCCTCCACTTT. This translates into CASSLVRVGDSPLHF. The rearrangement joins TRBV7-2 to TRBJ1-6, with D uncertain. This CDR3 has 15 amino acids. The V gene lost 1 base and the J gene lost 8 bases, with 12 bases spanning the gap. Germline V CDR1 and CDR2: SGHTA, FQGNSA.

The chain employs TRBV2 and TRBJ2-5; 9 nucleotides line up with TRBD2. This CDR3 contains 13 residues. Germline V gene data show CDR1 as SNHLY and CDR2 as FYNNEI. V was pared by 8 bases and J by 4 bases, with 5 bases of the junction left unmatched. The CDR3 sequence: CASDGTSRETQYF. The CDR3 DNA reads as TGTGCCAGCGACGGGACTAGCAGAGAGACCCAGTACTTC.

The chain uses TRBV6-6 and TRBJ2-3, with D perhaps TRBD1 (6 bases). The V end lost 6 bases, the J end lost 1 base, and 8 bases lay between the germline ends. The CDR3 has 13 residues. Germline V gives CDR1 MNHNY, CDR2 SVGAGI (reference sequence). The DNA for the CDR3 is TGTGCCAGCAGCCGACAGGGCACAGATACGCAGTATTTT. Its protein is CASSRQGTDTQYF.

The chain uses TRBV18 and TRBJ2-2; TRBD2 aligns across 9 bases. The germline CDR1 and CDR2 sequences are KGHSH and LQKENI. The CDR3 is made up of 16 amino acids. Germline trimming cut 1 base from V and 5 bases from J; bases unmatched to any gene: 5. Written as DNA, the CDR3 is TGTGCCAGCTCACCACTAGCGGGAGTTGGGACCGGGGAGCTGTTTTTT. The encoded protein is CASSPLAGVGTGELFF. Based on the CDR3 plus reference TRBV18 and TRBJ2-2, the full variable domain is NAGVMQNPRHLVRRRGQEARLRCSPMKGHSHVYWYRQLPEEGLKFMVYLQKENIIDESGMPKERFSAEFPKEGPSILRIQQVVRGDSAAYFCASSPLAGVGTGELFFGEGSRLTVL.

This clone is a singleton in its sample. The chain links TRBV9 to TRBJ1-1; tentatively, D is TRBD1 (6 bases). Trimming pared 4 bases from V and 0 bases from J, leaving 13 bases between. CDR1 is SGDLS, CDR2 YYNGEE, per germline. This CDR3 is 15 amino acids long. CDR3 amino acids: CASSPTTGMNTEAFF. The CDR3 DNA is TGTGCCAGCAGCCCAACGACAGGCATGAACACTGAAGCTTTCTTT.